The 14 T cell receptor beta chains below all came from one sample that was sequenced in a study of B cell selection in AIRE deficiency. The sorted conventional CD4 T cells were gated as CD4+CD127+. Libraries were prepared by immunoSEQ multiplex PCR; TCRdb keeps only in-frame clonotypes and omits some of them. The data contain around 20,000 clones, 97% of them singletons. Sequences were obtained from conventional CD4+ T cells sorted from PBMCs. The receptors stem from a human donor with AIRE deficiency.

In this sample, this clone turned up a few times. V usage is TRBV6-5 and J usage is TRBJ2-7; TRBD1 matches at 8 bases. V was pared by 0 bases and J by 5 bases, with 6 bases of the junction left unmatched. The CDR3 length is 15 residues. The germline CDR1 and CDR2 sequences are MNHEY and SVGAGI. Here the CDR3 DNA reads TGTGCCAGCAGTTACTCGGGCCAGGGGGCCCACGAGCAGTACTTC. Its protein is CASSYSGQGAHEQYF.

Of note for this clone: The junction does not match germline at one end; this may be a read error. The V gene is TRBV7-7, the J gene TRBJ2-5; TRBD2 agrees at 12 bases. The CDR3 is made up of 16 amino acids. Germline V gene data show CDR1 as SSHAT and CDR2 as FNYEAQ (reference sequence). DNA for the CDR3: TGTGCTAGCAGCTTAGGGCGACTAGCGGGAGTGGAGACCCAGTACTTC. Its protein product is CASSLGRLAGVETQYF.

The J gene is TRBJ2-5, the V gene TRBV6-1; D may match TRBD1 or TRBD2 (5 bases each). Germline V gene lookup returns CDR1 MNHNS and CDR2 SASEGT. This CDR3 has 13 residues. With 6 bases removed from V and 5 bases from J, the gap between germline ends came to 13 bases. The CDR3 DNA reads TGTGCCAGCAGGGGATCCGAGGGGGAGACCCAGTACTTC. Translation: CASRGSEGETQYF.

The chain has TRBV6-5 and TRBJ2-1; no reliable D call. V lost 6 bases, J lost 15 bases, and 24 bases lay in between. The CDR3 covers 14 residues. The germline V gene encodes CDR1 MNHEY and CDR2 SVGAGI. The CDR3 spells CASSRSIVTAKLFF. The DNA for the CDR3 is TGTGCCAGCAGCCGGAGTATTGTGACCGCTAAGTTGTTCTTC.

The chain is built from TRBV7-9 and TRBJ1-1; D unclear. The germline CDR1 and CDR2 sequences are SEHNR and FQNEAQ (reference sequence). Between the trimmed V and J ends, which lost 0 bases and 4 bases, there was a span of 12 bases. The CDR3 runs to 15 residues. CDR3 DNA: TGTGCCAGCAGCTTAGCTATCGGTGTATCCACTGAAGCTTTCTTT. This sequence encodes CASSLAIGVSTEAFF.

The CDR3 bases are TGTGCCAGCTCACCGGGGCCCGGGGGCACCATATATTTT. Amino acid sequence: CASSPGPGGTIYF. The V call is TRBV18, the J call TRBJ1-3; weak D call: TRBD1 (5 bases). Trimming removed 3 bases at V and 9 bases at J, with 12 bases between. Per germline, CDR1 KGHSH and CDR2 LQKENI. The CDR3 runs 13 residues. Full variable domain (outside the CDR3, taken from reference TRBV18 and TRBJ1-3): NAGVMQNPRHLVRRRGQEARLRCSPMKGHSHVYWYRQLPEEGLKFMVYLQKENIIDESGMPKERFSAEFPKEGPSILRIQQVVRGDSAAYFCASSPGPGGTIYFGEGSWLTVV.

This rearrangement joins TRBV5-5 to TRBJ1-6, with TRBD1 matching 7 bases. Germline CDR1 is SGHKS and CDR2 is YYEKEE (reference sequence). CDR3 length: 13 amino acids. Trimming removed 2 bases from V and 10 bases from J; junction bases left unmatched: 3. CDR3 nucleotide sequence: TGTGCCAGCAGCTTAGACAGGGTCTCACCCCTCCACTTT. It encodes CASSLDRVSPLHF.

The CDR3 DNA is TGCAGCGTGGATACAGGGGGCCGCGAGCAGTACTTC. This codes for CSVDTGGREQYF. The chain uses TRBV29-1 and TRBJ2-7; the match to TRBD1 covers 9 bases. The V gene end was trimmed by 6 bases and the J gene end by 6 bases; junction bases not matched to a gene: 6. The V gene's germline CDR1 is SQVTM and CDR2 ANQGSEA. The CDR3 spans 12 residues.

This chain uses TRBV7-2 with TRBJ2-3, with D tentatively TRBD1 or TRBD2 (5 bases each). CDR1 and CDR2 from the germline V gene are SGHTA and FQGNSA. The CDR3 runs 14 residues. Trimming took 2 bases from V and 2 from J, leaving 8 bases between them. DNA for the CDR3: TGTGCCAGCAGCTTACCAGGGACCACAGATACGCAGTATTTT. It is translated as CASSLPGTTDTQYF.

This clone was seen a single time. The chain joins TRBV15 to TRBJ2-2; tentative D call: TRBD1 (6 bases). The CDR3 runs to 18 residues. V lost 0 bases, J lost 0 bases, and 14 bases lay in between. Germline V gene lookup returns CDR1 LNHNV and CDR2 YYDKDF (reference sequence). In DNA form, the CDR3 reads TGTGCCACCAGCAGAGATTGGGTCAGGGGCCCGAACACCGGGGAGCTGTTTTTT. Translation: CATSRDWVRGPNTGELFF.

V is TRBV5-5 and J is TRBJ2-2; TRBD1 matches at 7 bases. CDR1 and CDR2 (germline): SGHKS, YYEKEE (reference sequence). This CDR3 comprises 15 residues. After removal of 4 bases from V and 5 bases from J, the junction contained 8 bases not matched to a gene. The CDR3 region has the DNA TGTGCCAGCAGCATACTGACAGGGATGACCGGGGAGCTGTTTTTT. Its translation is CASSILTGMTGELFF.

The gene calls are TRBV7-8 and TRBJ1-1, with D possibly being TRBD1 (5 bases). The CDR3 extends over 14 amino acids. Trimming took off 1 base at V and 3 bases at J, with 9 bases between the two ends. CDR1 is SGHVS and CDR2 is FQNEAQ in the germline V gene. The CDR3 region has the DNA TGTGCCAGCAGCTTAGACGGGGGAGACACTGAAGCTTTCTTT. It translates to CASSLDGGDTEAFF.

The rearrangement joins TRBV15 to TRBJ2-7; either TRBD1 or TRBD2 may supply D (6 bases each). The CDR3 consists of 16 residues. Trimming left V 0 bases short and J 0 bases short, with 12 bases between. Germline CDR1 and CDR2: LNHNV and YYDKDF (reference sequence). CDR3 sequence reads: CATSRDWGASSYEQYF. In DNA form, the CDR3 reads TGTGCCACCAGCAGAGATTGGGGGGCCAGCTCCTACGAGCAGTACTTC.

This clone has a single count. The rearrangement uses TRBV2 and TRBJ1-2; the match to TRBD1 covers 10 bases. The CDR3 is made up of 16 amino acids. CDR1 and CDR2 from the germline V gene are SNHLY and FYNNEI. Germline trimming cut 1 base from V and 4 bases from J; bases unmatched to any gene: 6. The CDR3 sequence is CASSEGQGQGSYGYTF. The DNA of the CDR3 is TGTGCCAGCAGTGAAGGCCAGGGACAGGGGTCCTATGGCTACACCTTC.